The T cell receptor beta chain described here comes from a study of blood T cell repertoires in COVID-19. Study details: Whether acute or convalescent, the COVID-19 samples came from the United States, Italy and Spain.

This clone was seen once. The V gene end was trimmed by 4 bases and the J gene end by 3 bases; junction bases not matched to a gene: 2. The germline V gene has CDR1 MNHEY and CDR2 SVGEGT. The CDR3 sequence is 14 residues long. Only in-frame clones appear in the TCRdb table, and some are missing; sequencing was by immunoSEQ multiplex PCR. The table shows about 190,000 clones, with around 87% occurring only once. The chain uses TRBV6-2 or TRBV6-3 and TRBJ2-7, with 11 bases aligning to TRBD2. The clonotype was recovered from a woman between 35 and 50 years old in a cohort exposed to, infected with or recovered from COVID-19 (not recorded which). Specimen: PBMCs or T cells enriched from blood (not recorded which). This CDR3 is CASSLLAGDYEQYF. The CDR3 region has the DNA TGTGCCAGCAGTTTACTAGCGGGAGACTACGAGCAGTACTTC.